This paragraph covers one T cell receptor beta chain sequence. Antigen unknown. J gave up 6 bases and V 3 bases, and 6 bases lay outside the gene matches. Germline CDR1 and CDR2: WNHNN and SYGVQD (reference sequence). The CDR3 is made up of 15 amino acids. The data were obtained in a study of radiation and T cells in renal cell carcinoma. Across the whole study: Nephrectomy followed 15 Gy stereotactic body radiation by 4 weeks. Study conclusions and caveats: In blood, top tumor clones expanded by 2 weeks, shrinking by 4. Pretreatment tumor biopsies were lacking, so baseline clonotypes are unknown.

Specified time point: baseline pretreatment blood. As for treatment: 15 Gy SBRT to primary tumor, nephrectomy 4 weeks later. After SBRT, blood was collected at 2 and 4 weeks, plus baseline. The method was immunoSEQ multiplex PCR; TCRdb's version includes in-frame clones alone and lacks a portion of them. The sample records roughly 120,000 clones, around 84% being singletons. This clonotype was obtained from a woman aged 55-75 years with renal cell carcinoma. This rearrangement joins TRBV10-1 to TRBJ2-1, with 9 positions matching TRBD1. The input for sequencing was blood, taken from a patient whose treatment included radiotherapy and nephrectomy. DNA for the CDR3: TGCGCCAGCAGTGATGGGACAGGGCTTTCCAATGAGCAGTTCTTC. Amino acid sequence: CASSDGTGLSNEQFF.